Listed below are T cell receptor beta chains from one sample, sequenced in a study of T-cell reconstitution after alpha-beta-depleted transplantation in children. One entry per CDR3 protein results from TCRdb running MiXCR on the PCR reads. The profile shows just under 350,000 distinct CDR3 sequences, about a sixth of them singletons. The starting material was PBMCs, mostly from graft donor cells, obtained 360 days after TCRalphabeta/CD19-depleted stem cell transplant. The origin of the receptors is a male patient aged 2-15 years who had a stem cell transplant for acute lymphoblastic leukemia, so the T cells may come from the graft donor. Each CDR3 is given with its conserved first and last residue. Each record gives: clone size, J gene, D gene, V gene, CDR3 DNA, CDR3 protein. A D gene is named only where the DNA matches it firmly. A row's size may be missing; if present it is once, few, many or a size class.

. TRBJ2-1 . TRBV10-3 TGTGCCATCAGTGACTCTGACAGTTTTTCATCCTACAATGAGCAGTTCTTC CAISDSDSFSSYNEQFF
. TRBJ1-5 . TRBV3-1 TGTGCCTGCAGCCATGGGTTCGGACAGACGAGGAATCAGCCCCAGCATTTT CACSHGFGQTRNQPQHF
. TRBJ2-3 . TRBV20-1 TGCAGTGCTAGAGATCCGCGCGGGGCTAGGATGGCAGATACGCAGTATTTT CSARDPRGARMADTQYF
. TRBJ2-3 . TRBV5-1 TGCGCCAGCAGGGAAGGACGGAATACGCAGTATTTT CASREGRNTQYF
few TRBJ2-1 . TRBV7-3 TGTGCCAGCAGCAACACCGGACTTCACAATGAGCAGTTCTTC CASSNTGLHNEQFF
. TRBJ2-7 TRBD2 TRBV18 TGTGCCAGCTCACCGGGACTAGCGGGAGGCCTGGACGAGCAGTACTTC CASSPGLAGGLDEQYF
few TRBJ2-7 . TRBV4-3 TGCGCCAGCAGCCAAGATTTATCTAACCCCGAGCGAACCTACGAGCAGTACTTC CASSQDLSNPERTYEQYF
. TRBJ1-1 . TRBV11-2 TGTGCCAGCAGCTTTGAGAACACTGAAGCTTTCTTT CASSFENTEAFF
many TRBJ1-2 TRBD1 TRBV12-3/TRBV12-4 TGTGCCAGCAGTTCCGGGACAGTGAATGGCTACACCTTC CASSSGTVNGYTF
few TRBJ2-7 . TRBV14 TGTGCCAGCAGCCCCAATTGGACAGTGCCCTACGAGCAGTACTTC CASSPNWTVPYEQYF